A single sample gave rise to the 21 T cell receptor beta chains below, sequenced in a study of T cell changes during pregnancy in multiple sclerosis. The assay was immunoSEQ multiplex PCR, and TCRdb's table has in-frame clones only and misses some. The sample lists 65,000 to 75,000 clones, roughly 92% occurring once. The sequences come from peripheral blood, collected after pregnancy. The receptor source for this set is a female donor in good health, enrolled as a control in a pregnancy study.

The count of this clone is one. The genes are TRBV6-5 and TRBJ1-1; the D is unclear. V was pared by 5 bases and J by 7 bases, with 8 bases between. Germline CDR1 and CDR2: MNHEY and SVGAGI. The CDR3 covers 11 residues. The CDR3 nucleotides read TGTGCCAGCAGTCGGTTTGATGAAGCTTTCTTT. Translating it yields CASSRFDEAFF.

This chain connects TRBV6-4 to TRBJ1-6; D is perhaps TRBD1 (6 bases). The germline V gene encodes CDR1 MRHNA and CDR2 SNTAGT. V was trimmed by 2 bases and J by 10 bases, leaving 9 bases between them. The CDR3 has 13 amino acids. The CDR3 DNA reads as TGTGCCAGCAGTGACGGGGGCGACTCACCCCTCCACTTT. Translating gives CASSDGGDSPLHF.

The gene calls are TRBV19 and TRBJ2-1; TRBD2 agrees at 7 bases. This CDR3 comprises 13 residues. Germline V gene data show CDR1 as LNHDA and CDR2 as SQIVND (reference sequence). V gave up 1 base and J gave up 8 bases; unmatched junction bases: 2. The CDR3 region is CASSIGLADEQFF. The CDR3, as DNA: TGTGCCAGTAGTATAGGGCTAGCGGATGAGCAGTTCTTC.

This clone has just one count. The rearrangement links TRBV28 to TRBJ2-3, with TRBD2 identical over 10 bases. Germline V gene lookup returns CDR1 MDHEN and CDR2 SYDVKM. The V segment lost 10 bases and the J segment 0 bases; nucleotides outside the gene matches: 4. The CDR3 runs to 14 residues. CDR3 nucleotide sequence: TGTGCCACAGAACTAGCGGGGAGCACAGATACGCAGTATTTT. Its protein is CATELAGSTDTQYF.

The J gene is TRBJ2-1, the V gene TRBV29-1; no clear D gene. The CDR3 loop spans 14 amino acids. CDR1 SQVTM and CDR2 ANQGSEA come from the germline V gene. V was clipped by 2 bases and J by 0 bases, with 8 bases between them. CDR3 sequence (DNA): TGCAGCGTTGAAACAACAGCCTCCTACAATGAGCAGTTCTTC. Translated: CSVETTASYNEQFF.

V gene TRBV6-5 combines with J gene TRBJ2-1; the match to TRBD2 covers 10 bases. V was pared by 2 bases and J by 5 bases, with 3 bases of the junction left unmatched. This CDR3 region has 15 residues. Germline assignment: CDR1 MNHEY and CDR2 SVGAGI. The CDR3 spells CASSYGLAGDNEQFF. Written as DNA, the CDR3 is TGTGCCAGCAGTTACGGGCTAGCGGGGGACAATGAGCAGTTCTTC.

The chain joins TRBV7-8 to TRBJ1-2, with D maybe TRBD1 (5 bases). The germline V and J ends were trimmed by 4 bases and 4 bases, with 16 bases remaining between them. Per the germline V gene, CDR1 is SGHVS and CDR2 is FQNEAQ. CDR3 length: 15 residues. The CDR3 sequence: CASSSPGQGFYGYTF. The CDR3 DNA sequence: TGTGCCAGCAGCTCCCCCGGACAAGGCTTCTATGGCTACACCTTC.

CDR3 in DNA: TGTGCCAGCAGTTCCCCGGGACTAGCGGGGGCCGAGCAGTACTTC. Its translation: CASSSPGLAGAEQYF. The rearrangement links TRBV27 to TRBJ2-7; 14 positions agree with TRBD2. The V and J ends lost 4 bases and 6 bases, in that order; junction bases with no gene match: 5. The CDR3 is made up of 15 amino acids. CDR1 and CDR2 (germline): MNHEY, SMNVEV (reference sequence).

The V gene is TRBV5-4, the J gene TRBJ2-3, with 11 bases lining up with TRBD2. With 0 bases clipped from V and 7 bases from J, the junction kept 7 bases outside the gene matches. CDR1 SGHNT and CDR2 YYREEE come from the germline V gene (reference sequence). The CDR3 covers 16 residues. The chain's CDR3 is CASSLGVSGGANTQYF. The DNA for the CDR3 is TGTGCCAGCAGCTTGGGAGTTAGCGGGGGGGCAAATACGCAGTATTTT.

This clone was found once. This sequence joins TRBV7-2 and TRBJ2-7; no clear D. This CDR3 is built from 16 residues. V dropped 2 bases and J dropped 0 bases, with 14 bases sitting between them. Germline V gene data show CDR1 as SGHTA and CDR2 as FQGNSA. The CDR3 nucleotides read TGTGCCAGCAGCTTAAGTGGAAGCCGGAGCTCCTACGAGCAGTACTTC. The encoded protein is CASSLSGSRSSYEQYF.

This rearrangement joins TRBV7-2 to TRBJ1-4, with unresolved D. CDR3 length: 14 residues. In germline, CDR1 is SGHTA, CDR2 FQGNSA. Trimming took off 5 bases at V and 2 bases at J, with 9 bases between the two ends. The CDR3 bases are TGTGCCAGCAGCCTTCAGGCGACTAATGAAAAACTGTTTTTT. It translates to CASSLQATNEKLFF.

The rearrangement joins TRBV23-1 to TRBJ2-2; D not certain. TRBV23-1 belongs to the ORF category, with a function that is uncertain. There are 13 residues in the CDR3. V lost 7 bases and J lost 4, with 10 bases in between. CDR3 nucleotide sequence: TGCGCCAGCATCGATACTTCCACCGGGGAGCTGTTTTTT. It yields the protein CASIDTSTGELFF.

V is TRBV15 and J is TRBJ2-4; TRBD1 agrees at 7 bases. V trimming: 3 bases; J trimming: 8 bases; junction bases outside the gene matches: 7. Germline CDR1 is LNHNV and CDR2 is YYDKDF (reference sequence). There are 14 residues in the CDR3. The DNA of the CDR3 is TGTGCCACCAGCAGGGCTAAGGGGGCGTACATTCAGTACTTC. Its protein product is CATSRAKGAYIQYF. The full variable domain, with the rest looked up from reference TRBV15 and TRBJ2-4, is DAMVIQNPRYQVTQFGKPVTLSCSQTLNHNVMYWYQQKSSQAPKLLFHYYDKDFNNEADTPDNFQSRRPNTSFCFLDIRSPGLGDTAMYLCATSRAKGAYIQYFGAGTRLSVL.

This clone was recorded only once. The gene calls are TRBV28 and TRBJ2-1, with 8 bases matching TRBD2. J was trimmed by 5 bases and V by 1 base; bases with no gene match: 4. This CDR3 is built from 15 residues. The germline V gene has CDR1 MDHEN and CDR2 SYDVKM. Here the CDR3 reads CASSLSTSGHNEQFF. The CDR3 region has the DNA TGTGCCAGCAGTTTATCCACTAGCGGACACAATGAGCAGTTCTTC.

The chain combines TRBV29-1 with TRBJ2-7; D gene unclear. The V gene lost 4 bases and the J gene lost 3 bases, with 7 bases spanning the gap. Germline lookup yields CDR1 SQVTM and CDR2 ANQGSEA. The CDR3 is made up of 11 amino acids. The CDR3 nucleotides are TGCAGCGTTGTTAGTAGCTACGAGCAGTACTTC. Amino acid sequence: CSVVSSYEQYF.

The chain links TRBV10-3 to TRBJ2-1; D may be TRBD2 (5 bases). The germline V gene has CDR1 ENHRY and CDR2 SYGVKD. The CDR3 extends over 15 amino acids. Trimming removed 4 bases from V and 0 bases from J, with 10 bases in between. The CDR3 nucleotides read TGTGCCATCAGTGTAAGAGGGAGCTCCTACAATGAGCAGTTCTTC. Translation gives CAISVRGSSYNEQFF.

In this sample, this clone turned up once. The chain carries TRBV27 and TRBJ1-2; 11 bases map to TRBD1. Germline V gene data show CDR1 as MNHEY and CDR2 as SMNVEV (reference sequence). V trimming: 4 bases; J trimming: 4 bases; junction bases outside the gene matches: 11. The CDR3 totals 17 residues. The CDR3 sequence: CASSSYLGQGAAYGYTF. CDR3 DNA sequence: TGTGCCAGCAGTTCATACCTTGGACAGGGGGCGGCCTATGGCTACACCTTC.

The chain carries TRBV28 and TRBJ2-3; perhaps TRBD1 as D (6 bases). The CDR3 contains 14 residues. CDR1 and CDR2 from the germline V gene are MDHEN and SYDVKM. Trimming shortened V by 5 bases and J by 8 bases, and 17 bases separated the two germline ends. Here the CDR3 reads CASSPHRVLSTQYF. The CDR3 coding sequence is TGTGCCAGCAGTCCTCACAGGGTGTTGTCTACGCAGTATTTT.

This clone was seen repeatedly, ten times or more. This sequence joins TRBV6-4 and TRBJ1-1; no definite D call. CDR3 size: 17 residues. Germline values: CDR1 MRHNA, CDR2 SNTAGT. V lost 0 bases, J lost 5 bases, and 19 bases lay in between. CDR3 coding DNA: TGTGCCAGCAGTGACTCCTGCTGGTCGGTGGGCAGGACTGAAGCTTTCTTT. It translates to CASSDSCWSVGRTEAFF.

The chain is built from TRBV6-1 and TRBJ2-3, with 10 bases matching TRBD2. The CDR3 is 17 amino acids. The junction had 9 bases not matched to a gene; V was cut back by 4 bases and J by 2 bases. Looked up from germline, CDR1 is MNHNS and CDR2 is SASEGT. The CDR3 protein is CASSGIPSGGLTDTQYF. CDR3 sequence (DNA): TGTGCCAGCAGTGGTATCCCTAGCGGGGGACTCACAGATACGCAGTATTTT.

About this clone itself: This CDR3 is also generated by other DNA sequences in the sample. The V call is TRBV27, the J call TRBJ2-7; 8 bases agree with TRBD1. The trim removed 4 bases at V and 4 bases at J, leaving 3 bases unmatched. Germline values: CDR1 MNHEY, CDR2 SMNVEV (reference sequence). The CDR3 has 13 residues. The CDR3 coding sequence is TGTGCCAGCAGTTCCCAGGGGGCTTACGAGCAGTACTTC. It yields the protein CASSSQGAYEQYF.